This TCR beta chain derives from a study of blood T cell repertoires in COVID-19. J lost 4 bases, V lost 0 bases, and 5 bases had no gene match. Germline CDR1 and CDR2: SGHNT and YYREEE (reference sequence). CDR3 size: 15 residues. In the original processing: Scientists estimated how many nucleated cells there were by amplifying reference gene primers. Libraries were prepared by immunoSEQ multiplex PCR; TCRdb keeps only in-frame clonotypes and omits some of them. V and J calls plus clone size are reproduced from that table; the DNA served to infer D and trimming. The sample holds 150,000 to 200,000 clones; approximately 85% are singletons and the top ten take roughly 1.1%.

Sequenced input: peripheral blood. The sequence was obtained from a man in his 60s who had recovered from COVID-19. The chain employs TRBV5-4 and TRBJ2-3, with 7 bases fitting TRBD1. Here the CDR3 reads CASSLDHRGSDTQYF. The DNA for the CDR3 is TGTGCCAGCAGCTTGGACCACAGGGGTTCAGATACGCAGTATTTT. Filled out from reference TRBV5-4 and TRBJ2-3, the complete variable domain reads ETGVTQSPTHLIKTRGQQVTLRCSSQSGHNTVSWYQQALGQGPQFIFQYYREEENGRGNFPPRFSGLQFPNYSSELNVNALELDDSALYLCASSLDHRGSDTQYFGPGTRLTVL.